This T cell receptor (beta chain) was obtained from a study of shared T cell receptors in the human thymus (dated by TCRdb to 2020 to 2023). About the full investigation: The study examined how self-reactive, shared T-cell receptor alpha chains are generated in the human thymus.

The method was the immunoSEQ multiplex PCR assay. TCRdb stores this immuneACCESS table with in-frame sequences only. Part of the clones is absent; in the studies checked, under half of the shortfall reflects unresolved V genes, and no reason is known for the rest. Counted in this sample were roughly 710,000 clones; 70% to 90% of them appeared once. The ten largest account for 0.0095% to 0.013% of the sample. Details on this clone: There is no known antigen for this receptor. No base qualities exist here, and no much larger clone lies one base off it.

Reading from cysteine to phenylalanine, the CDR3 counts 13 amino acids. Of all the DNA, just the CDR3 is kept, 39 bases in frame from base 1. In the germline V gene, CDR1 corresponds to SGHRS and CDR2 to YFSETQ. The junction shows trimming of 0 bases on V and 8 bases on J, plus 11 bases between the germline ends. The same sample was also used in a study of human thymus T cells. The second investigation adds: Donors were immunologically healthy infants undergoing open corrective cardiac surgery for congenital heart defects in Finland. The thymus tissue came from surgical resects taken out during corrective cardiac surgery. V and J gene segment usage appeared biased in both thymic and peripheral blood repertoires. Highly overlapping thymic TCR repertoires among unrelated individuals were reported in the related research. TCR alpha and beta repertoires from seven to nine infant thymus samples and a few related peripheral blood samples were characterized in the study. The infant donors were roughly 7 to 244 days old, and the cohort included six or seven males and two females. Thymocytes were freed from the tissue by mechanical means and kept at -70 degrees C as pellets of 10-30 million cells. A QIAsymphony instrument was used to extract genomic DNA from frozen cell pellets. TCRB and TCRAD loci were amplified from a standardized quantity of quality-controlled genomic DNA using the immunoSEQ multiplex PCR assay. The amplicons covered the V(D)J region and were long enough to include the CDR3 and to identify the V and J genes. The commercial immunoSEQ service was used to sequence amplicons on an Illumina platform. Corrections for primer bias and sequencing errors followed previously described methods, while TCRAD and TCRB definitions were based on the IMGT database. Repertoires were analysed with immunoSEQ Analyzer 3.0 and VDJTools, covering basic statistics, V/J segment usage, diversity estimates, rarefaction and pairwise overlap. Diversity was estimated with Chao1, ChaoE, Efron-Thisted, Shannon and inverse Simpson indices, and also on datasets down-sampled to the smallest sample. Repertoire overlap was assessed by strict matching of CDR3 nucleotide sequence, V gene and J gene, and clustering was done by Jaccard-based multidimensional scaling. On average, thymus samples gave 650,000 to 850,000 unique TCRB clonotypes, whereas blood samples gave about 92,000.

In this chain, TRBV5-1 is recombined with TRBJ1-2; possibly the D gene is TRBD1, per 5 matching bases. The receptor's source is a girl under two years old with a congenital heart defect. Donor details come from another sample of the same person, matched by shared clones. The sample consisted of thymocytes. The CDR3 amino acid sequence is: CASSLAGGEGYTF. The DNA reads TGCGCCAGCAGCTTGGCCGGGGGGGAAGGCTACACCTTC.